This T cell receptor beta chain derives from a study of shared clonotypes between healthy human individuals (TCRdb year 2020). Study-level background: A couple of women and three men aged 18 to 49 years were included in the cohort. To estimate repertoire size and how much clonotypes are shared between individuals, the study performed deep sequencing of blood TCR repertoires from a few healthy adults. For each donor, CD4 naive and CD4 memory were each run on three plates, CD8 naive on two plates, and CD8 memory on one plate. Libraries were prepared and TCR repertoires were sequenced by different laboratories using diverse techniques, in order to increase sequencing depth and limit assay-specific biases. Between about 0.85 and 10 billion PBMCs per donor were obtained by leukapheresis.

Healthy HIV-negative adults with no recently reported acute infections or vaccinations were included as donors. All donors were Caucasian adults living in Nashville, Tennessee, USA. Magnetic negative selection was used to enrich CD4+ T cells, after which naive cells were positively selected on CD45RA and the negative fraction became the memory subset. Blood was collected by leukapheresis, and PBMCs were isolated by Ficoll-Histopaque density gradient centrifugation and then cryopreserved in liquid nitrogen vapor phase. Analytical flow cytometry was used to check the purity and quantity of each magnetically sorted T cell population. Genomic DNA was isolated from each sorted fraction and quantified by UV absorbance on a Nanodrop 2000c. Relative to germline, V is 9 bases shorter and J is 8 bases shorter, with 16 bases between their ends. The germline V gene encodes CDR1 SNHLY and CDR2 FYNNEI. The CDR3 runs 12 residues from the cysteine to the phenylalanine. Of all the DNA, just the CDR3 is kept, 36 bases in frame from base 1.

Using the deep immunoSEQ assay, multiplex PCR amplified TCR CDR3 regions from genomic DNA. Extracted genomic DNA from each cell subset was distributed evenly across all wells of several immunoSEQ 96-well plates, and each plate was treated as a replicate. For sorted subsets, each replicate PCR was loaded with 200 ng genomic DNA, equivalent to 25,000 to 35,000 T cell genomes. Purified libraries were quantified with a Qubit 3.0 fluorometer, sized on a Bioanalyzer 2100, and re-quantified with the KAPA Library Quantification kit. Every immunoSEQ 96-well plate was sequenced on a separate single-read 150-cycle Illumina NextSeq 550 flow cell. The paper's data handling went like this. Because only junctional sequences without quality scores were contained in the immunoSEQ output, filtering matching that applied to full-length reads could not be performed. To assign V/J genes and CDR3, sequences were annotated against IMGT germline references using PyIR, a Python wrapper for IgBLAST v1.9. Reads with weak V/J assignments (E-value above 1e-6), missing CDR3, stop codons, out-of-frame junctions, or ambiguous translated residues were removed. V3J clonotypes were defined by identical inferred V gene, J gene, and CDR3 amino acid sequence. Percentage overlap between repertoires was computed as shared unique clonotypes divided by the size of the smaller repertoire. RTK rarefaction, the Chao1 estimator, and Recon v2.1 estimates of unobserved clonotypes were used to assess repertoire richness. Generation probabilities were computed with OLGA for all TCRbeta clonotypes obtained by the gDNA method from a few donors. This immuneACCESS table, as held by TCRdb, lists in-frame sequences with V and J called but not all clones. Of the missing ones, under half trace to an unresolved V gene in checked studies; the others have no known cause. The DNA gave D and trimming, while V, J and clone size come from that table. Here the sample has 650,000 to 750,000 clones; around 72% occur a single time. The ten largest make up approximately 1.8% of the sample.

General conclusions and limits of the study: Only blood was sampled, and tissue TCR repertoires likely differ from those in blood. Compared with non-shared clonotypes, the clonotypes found in all four sorted-subset donors had higher generation probabilities. Incomplete sequencing was indicated by rarefaction of sorted-subset datasets, despite the large sequencing depth. Sharing across a few donors was observed for around 5% of naive CD4, 3.5% of naive CD8, over 2% of memory CD4, and around 0.44% of memory CD8 clonotypes. Because the study included only a small number of donors, the genetic and exposure-history diversity represented was limited. Estimated clonotype richness was generally larger for naive than for memory subsets. Pairwise subsampling led to the expectation that sequencing depth would affect the degree of clonotype sharing among donors.

Concerning this clone itself: Its antigen is still unknown. Base quality data are lacking; no much larger clone is found one base away.

The origin of this receptor is a woman aged 30 to 39 in good health. Sequencing was done on a sample of memory CD4+ T cells sorted from blood. The meaning of the sample's cell subset or site label: CD45RA-negative fraction. The chain uses TRBV2 and TRBJ1-1; no D gene call is confident. The DNA sequence reads TGTGCCAGTACGCCCGACGCGCCCGAAGCTTTCTTT. The encoded protein is CASTPDAPEAFF.